What follows is one TCR beta chain and its context. Its target is unknown. This specimen comes from a study of shared clonotypes between healthy human individuals. Notes on the study in general: Inspection by rarefaction showed sorted-subset sequencing to be incomplete despite large depth. Estimated richness values were generally larger in naive subsets than in memory subsets.

CDR3 length: 13 residues. V lost 5 bases and J lost 1, with 7 bases in between. Looked up from germline, CDR1 is MNHEY and CDR2 is SVGAGI. Per the original methods: With immunoSEQ giving junction-only sequences and no quality scores, filtering differed. Here immunoSEQ multiplex PCR was the method, and the copy in TCRdb shows in-frame clones only, minus some. V and J calls and clone size are as listed in that table; D and trimming were resolved from the DNA. The sample lists 2 million to 3 million clones, around nine tenths occurring once. Nashville, Tennessee was home to all donors, each a Caucasian adult.

The chain has TRBV6-5 and TRBJ2-3, with a possible D match to TRBD1 (5 bases). Sequenced input: naive CD4+ T cells sorted from blood. Noted subset: CD45RA+ positively selected. The TCR originated in a man between 18 and 29 years old in good health. Here the CDR3 reads CASSPGRTDTQYF. CDR3 bases: TGTGCCAGCAGTCCAGGGCGCACAGATACGCAGTATTTT.